This T cell receptor beta chain was recovered during a study of T cells in Graves' hyperthyroidism and ophthalmopathy. Findings of the study overall: The model forecast ophthalmopathy, anticipating it by a median approximately 6.2 months before onset. In blood, most of the thyroid clonotypes expanded above 0.001 were also present.

Amplification of TCR beta CDR3 regions used RNA as the template. When the TCR CDR3 underwent first-round RT-PCR, the HTBI primer set was used. TCRdb reprocessed the multiplex PCR reads with MiXCR, giving one entry per CDR3 protein. The sample holds more than 300,000 distinct CDR3 sequences, about 18% seen once. Hyperthyroidism in the patients, aged 18 to 65, was newly diagnosed and under 2 months in duration. The CDR3 spans 12 residues. V was shortened by 8 bases and J by 7 bases, with 12 bases between the two germline ends. Germline CDR1 is MNHEY and CDR2 is SVGEGT. This clonotype has a count of ten or more. As yet, its antigen is unknown.

This chain uses TRBV6-2 or TRBV6-3 with TRBJ1-5, with D perhaps TRBD1 (5 bases). This sequence was found in a woman in her thirties with Graves' hyperthyroidism that later progressed to Graves' ophthalmopathy. Sequencing was performed on blood. The chain's CDR3 is CASARGEQPQHF. The CDR3 DNA is TGTGCCAGCGCGAGGGGCGAGCAGCCCCAGCATTTT.